Below are 3 T cell receptor beta chains sequenced from a single sample in a study of cytomegalovirus exposure and HLA in healthy donors. PCR employed 60 Vbeta and 13 Jbeta primers. The method was immunoSEQ multiplex PCR; TCRdb's version includes in-frame clones alone and lacks a portion of them. The sample holds tens of thousands of clones, 76% seen once. The sample taken for sequencing was PBMCs. These receptors came from a man under 40 in good health and CMV-seropositive.

A few counts support this clone. The J gene is TRBJ2-3, the V gene TRBV29-1, with TRBD1 matching 7 bases. V trimming: 1 base; J trimming: 6 bases; junction bases outside the gene matches: 4. The CDR3 totals 13 residues. Germline CDR1 SQVTM, CDR2 ANQGSEA. This CDR3 reads CSVEVLGQDTQYF. CDR3 nucleotides: TGCAGCGTTGAAGTCCTGGGACAGGATACGCAGTATTTT.

This rearrangement joins TRBV9 to TRBJ1-1; D is unclear. The V gene lost 0 bases and the J gene lost 1 base, with 7 bases spanning the gap. This CDR3 is built from 14 residues. Germline lookup yields CDR1 SGDLS and CDR2 YYNGEE. CDR3 nucleotides: TGTGCCAGCAGCGTAGGGAGGGCGAACACTGAAGCTTTCTTT. This sequence encodes CASSVGRANTEAFF.

The rearrangement joins TRBV28 to TRBJ1-4; 10 bases match TRBD1. The germline V gene has CDR1 MDHEN and CDR2 SYDVKM. This CDR3 is 14 amino acids long. Trimming took 4 bases from V and 6 from J; bases not matched to a gene: 2. CDR3 amino acids: CASSSDRGDEKLFF. DNA for the CDR3: TGTGCCAGCAGTTCGGACAGGGGGGATGAAAAACTGTTTTTT.